Included here is one T cell receptor (beta chain) sequence, with context. Its antigen is not known. Relative to the germline gene, one junction end is altered; a read error may explain this. These data originate in a study of blood T cells in healthy people across ages. A second roughly 6 to 11 cycle PCR used barcoded and J-beta primers. Each cDNA molecule received a tag from a template-switch adaptor that had 12 random nucleotides. TCRdb itself ran the 5' RACE reads through MiXCR, one entry per CDR3 protein. The profile shows 1.5 million to 2 million distinct CDR3 sequences, 28% of them singletons. The authors extracted at least 5 micrograms of total RNA per sample. CDR3 length equals 12 residues. Per the germline V gene, CDR1 is SGHVS and CDR2 is FNYEAQ. Study-level results: Older age coincided with a roughly linear decline in TCR beta diversity per million T cells.

Material for sequencing was blood. The chain uses TRBV7-6 and TRBJ1-5; D is uncertain. This clonotype originated in a woman aged 30 to 39 in good health. This CDR3 is CASSLVGQPLHF. The CDR3 region has the DNA TGTGCCAGCAGCTTAGTGGGTCAGCCCCTGCATTTT.